These 23 T cell receptor beta chains were all obtained from the same sample, sequenced in a study of blood T cell repertoires in COVID-19. Profiled with immunoSEQ multiplex PCR; TCRdb holds only in-frame clones, not every one. The data show roughly 95,000 clones, about 86% seen once. The sequenced material came from peripheral blood. The source of these receptors is a man in his sixties with acute or convalescent COVID-19.

The chain couples TRBV6-5 to TRBJ2-1, with 8 bases matching TRBD2. The CDR3 runs 16 residues. With V trimmed by 0 bases and J by 3 bases, 4 bases remained unmatched. Germline values: CDR1 MNHEY, CDR2 SVGAGI. CDR3: CASSYSSSGSYNEQFF. CDR3 bases: TGTGCCAGCAGTTACTCATCCAGCGGGAGCTACAATGAGCAGTTCTTC.

This rearrangement joins TRBV19 to TRBJ2-5; possible D gene TRBD1, 7 bases. The V and J ends lost 4 bases and 4 bases respectively, with 19 bases between them. Per germline, CDR1 LNHDA and CDR2 SQIVND (reference sequence). The CDR3 has 16 amino acids. The CDR3 DNA reads as TGTGCCAGTAGTACCCCATTCTACAGGGGAGGAGAGACCCAGTACTTC. Protein product: CASSTPFYRGGETQYF.

The CDR3 nucleotides read TGTGCCAGCAGCCCGGGAGTTGAAGCTTTCTTT. This sequence encodes CASSPGVEAFF. The rearrangement links TRBV4-2 to TRBJ1-1; the D is unclear. Germline CDR1 reads LGHNA; CDR2 reads YNFKEQ. This CDR3 has 11 amino acids. V was shortened by 4 bases and J by 7 bases, with 7 bases between the two germline ends.

V gene TRBV11-3 combines with J gene TRBJ1-1; D not resolved. The length of the CDR3 is 14 residues. Germline V gene lookup returns CDR1 SGHNT and CDR2 YENEEA. Trimming removed 0 bases from V and 1 base from J, with 6 bases in between. CDR3 sequence reads: CASSLDTGNTEAFF. In DNA, the CDR3 is TGTGCCAGCAGCTTAGACACGGGGAACACTGAAGCTTTCTTT.

The chain joins TRBV5-4 to TRBJ1-1; D not certain. Trimming took off 2 bases at V and 7 bases at J, with 12 bases between the two ends. Germline V lookup: CDR1 SGHNT, CDR2 YYREEE (reference sequence). The CDR3 contains 13 residues. This chain's CDR3 is CASSFFVEGEAFF. In DNA form, the CDR3 reads TGTGCCAGCAGCTTTTTCGTGGAGGGTGAAGCTTTCTTT.

This sequence joins TRBV7-2 and TRBJ2-2; D is perhaps TRBD1 (5 bases). With 3 bases removed from V and 1 base from J, the gap between germline ends came to 6 bases. Germline values: CDR1 SGHTA, CDR2 FQGNSA. The CDR3 sequence is 14 residues long. CDR3 protein: CASSFGQNTGELFF. CDR3 in DNA: TGTGCCAGCAGCTTCGGACAGAACACCGGGGAGCTGTTTTTT.

The chain recombines TRBV10-3 with TRBJ1-2, with D unresolved. The germline V and J ends were trimmed by 2 bases and 8 bases, with 18 bases remaining between them. Germline V gene data show CDR1 as ENHRY and CDR2 as SYGVKD. The CDR3 totals 15 residues. The CDR3 here is CAISENGVGGLGYTF. The CDR3 region has the DNA TGTGCCATCAGTGAGAATGGGGTCGGAGGGCTAGGCTACACCTTC.

The chain's CDR3 is CASSSRRDNDSPLHF. CDR3 sequence (DNA): TGTGCCAGCAGCTCGAGACGGGACAACGATTCACCCCTCCACTTT. V usage is TRBV27 and J usage is TRBJ1-6; possibly TRBD1 for D (6 bases). Germline CDR1 MNHEY, CDR2 SMNVEV (reference sequence). The CDR3 runs 15 residues. Trimming took off 6 bases at V and 8 bases at J, with 17 bases between the two ends.

This clone appeared a single time. This chain connects TRBV19 to TRBJ1-4, with D unresolved. Germline CDR1 reads LNHDA; CDR2 reads SQIVND (reference sequence). The V end was cut by 2 bases, the J end by 8 bases, with 12 bases between. The CDR3 totals 14 residues. The DNA of the CDR3 is TGTGCCAGTAGTATATCTACTGGAGGCGAAAAACTGTTTTTT. This codes for CASSISTGGEKLFF.

The CDR3 DNA is TGTGCCGCCCGGGACAGGGACGAGCAGTACGTC. This encodes CAARDRDEQYV. The chain links TRBV10-3 to TRBJ2-7; 9 bases line up with TRBD1. In germline, CDR1 is ENHRY, CDR2 SYGVKD. The CDR3 is 11 residues long. Unmatched junction bases numbered 4, after V lost 11 bases and J lost 5 bases.

The rearrangement uses TRBV2 and TRBJ1-5; 8 nucleotides agree with TRBD1. Per germline, CDR1 SNHLY and CDR2 FYNNEI. J was trimmed by 2 bases and V by 5 bases; bases with no gene match: 5. The CDR3 is 15 amino acids. CDR3 in amino acids: CASSFQGAGNQPQHF. In nucleotides, the CDR3 is TGTGCCAGCAGTTTCCAGGGGGCGGGCAATCAGCCCCAGCATTTT.

This clone was seen only a few times. The V gene is TRBV18, the J gene TRBJ2-7; 7 positions agree with TRBD1. This CDR3 has 12 amino acids. Trimming cost V 6 bases and J 3 bases; bases outside gene matches: 2. Germline loops: CDR1 KGHSH, CDR2 LQKENI. DNA for the CDR3: TGTGCCAGCTCGGGGACAGACTACGAGCAGTACGTC. Translated: CASSGTDYEQYV.

The rearrangement joins TRBV28 to TRBJ1-4; 7 positions match TRBD1. V dropped 5 bases and J dropped 8; count of bases not matched to a gene: 5. Germline CDR1 MDHEN, CDR2 SYDVKM. This CDR3 has 13 residues. Here the CDR3 reads CASSTKQGEKLFF. The CDR3 DNA is TGTGCCAGCAGTACTAAACAGGGGGAAAAACTGTTTTTT.

The rearrangement uses TRBV2 and TRBJ2-7; 7 positions agree with TRBD1. Germline CDR1 SNHLY, CDR2 FYNNEI. Unmatched junction bases numbered 12, after V lost 2 bases and J lost 8 bases. This CDR3 is built from 15 residues. For the CDR3, the DNA is TGTGCCAGCAGTGAATCGGGACAGACTTTTACGAAGCAGTACTTC. Amino acid sequence: CASSESGQTFTKQYF.

CDR3 in DNA: TGTGCCAGCACTAGGTCGGAGTCCCAAGAGACCCAGTACTTC. Its translation is CASTRSESQETQYF. This sequence joins TRBV9 and TRBJ2-5; no clear D. V was cut by 6 bases and J by 1 base, with 13 bases left in between. There are 14 residues in the CDR3. CDR1 is SGDLS and CDR2 is YYNGEE in the germline V gene.

This rearrangement joins TRBV30 to TRBJ1-5, with D possibly TRBD1 on 5 matching bases. Trimming removed 0 bases from V and 0 bases from J, with 12 bases in between. This CDR3 has 16 amino acids. Germline values: CDR1 GTSNPN, CDR2 SVGIG (reference sequence). In DNA, the CDR3 is TGTGCCTGGAGTGTACGGGGGACTACTAGCAATCAGCCCCAGCATTTT. Protein sequence: CAWSVRGTTSNQPQHF.

This CDR3 reads CASSPLQGVEQFF. The CDR3, as DNA: TGTGCCAGCTCACCCCTACAGGGTGTTGAGCAGTTCTTC. The V gene is TRBV18, the J gene TRBJ2-1; possibly TRBD1 for D (6 bases). In germline, CDR1 is KGHSH, CDR2 LQKENI. The V gene lost 3 bases and the J gene lost 9 bases, with 12 bases spanning the gap. There are 13 residues in the CDR3. Supplemented by reference TRBV18 and TRBJ2-1, the full variable domain reads NAGVMQNPRHLVRRRGQEARLRCSPMKGHSHVYWYRQLPEEGLKFMVYLQKENIIDESGMPKERFSAEFPKEGPSILRIQQVVRGDSAAYFCASSPLQGVEQFFGPGTRLTVL.

This clone was seen a few times. The chain has TRBV21-1 and TRBJ1-6. TRBV21-1 is a pseudogene locus. The length of the CDR3 is 17 residues. The CDR3 sequence: CASSKVRTSGLYSPLHF. As DNA, the CDR3 is TGTGCCAGCAGCAAAGTGAGGACTTCGGGATTGTATTCACCCCTCCACTTT.

The chain joins TRBV13 to TRBJ1-1; D might be TRBD1 (6 bases). CDR3 length: 16 residues. Germline loops: CDR1 PRHDT, CDR2 FYEKMQ (reference sequence). Trimming left V 5 bases short and J 2 bases short, with 18 bases between. The CDR3 region has the DNA TGTGCCAGCAGCCCAGAGGGGGGGCGAGGTAACACTGAAGCTTTCTTT. Its translation is CASSPEGGRGNTEAFF.

This rearrangement joins TRBV2 to TRBJ1-1, with 9 bases that match TRBD1. Germline V gives CDR1 SNHLY, CDR2 FYNNEI. V lost 1 base to trimming and J lost 11 bases; unmatched junction nucleotides: 2. The CDR3 is 12 residues long. CDR3 sequence reads: CASSEGTGVAFF. The CDR3 nucleotides are TGTGCCAGCAGTGAAGGGACAGGGGTGGCTTTCTTT.

The chain links TRBV7-8 to TRBJ1-1, with 10 bases matching TRBD1. With V trimmed by 5 bases and J by 6 bases, 6 bases remained unmatched. The CDR3 covers 14 residues. Per the germline V gene, CDR1 is SGHVS and CDR2 is FQNEAQ. The CDR3 DNA follows: TGTGCCAGCAGCGGAAGACAGGGGGCCCCTGAAGCTTTCTTT. It codes for CASSGRQGAPEAFF.

The chain has TRBV19 and TRBJ1-1; TRBD1 matches at 7 bases. The V gene end was trimmed by 4 bases and the J gene end by 1 base; junction bases not matched to a gene: 6. The CDR3 is 15 amino acids. The germline V gene encodes CDR1 LNHDA and CDR2 SQIVND (reference sequence). This CDR3 is CASSTHRGGNTEAFF. Written as DNA, the CDR3 is TGTGCCAGTAGTACCCACAGGGGCGGGAACACTGAAGCTTTCTTT.

V gene TRBV9 combines with J gene TRBJ2-5; TRBD1 might be the D (6 bases). The CDR3 is 15 residues long. Germline loops: CDR1 SGDLS, CDR2 YYNGEE. Trimming stripped 2 bases from V and 0 bases from J, with 11 bases between. The CDR3 loop reads CASSVDTGYQETQYF. For the CDR3, the DNA is TGTGCCAGCAGCGTTGATACAGGGTACCAAGAGACCCAGTACTTC.